These T cell receptor beta chains were read from a single sample in a study of CD8+ T cells in alopecia areata. Profiling relied on immunoSEQ multiplex PCR, and the TCRdb table lists in-frame clones only, not all of them. The data hold about 210,000 clones, with approximately 67% observed a single time. The starting material was CD4+ T cells sorted from blood, obtained at week 44, from a patient treated with tofacitinib. All receptors come from a human donor with alopecia areata. Both conserved end residues are part of each CDR3. A D gene is named only where the DNA matches it firmly. Some rows mark clone size as missing; the rest say once, few, many or name a class of expanded clone.

V,size,length,D,J,CDR3,DNA
TRBV2,-,15,TRBD2,TRBJ2-1,CASSGAMGTSGEQFF,TGTGCCAGCAGTGGGGCGATGGGGACTAGCGGGGAGCAGTTCTTC
TRBV15,-,15,TRBD1,TRBJ2-2,CATSSHRGNTGELFF,TGTGCCACCAGCAGTCACAGGGGAAACACCGGGGAGCTGTTTTTT
TRBV5-1,-,14,-,TRBJ1-1,CASTKMGPDTEAFF,TGCGCCAGCACCAAGATGGGACCAGACACTGAAGCTTTCTTT
TRBV29-1,-,13,TRBD1,TRBJ2-5,CSVGGGLGETQYF,TGCAGCGTTGGAGGGGGCTTAGGAGAGACCCAGTACTTC
TRBV28,once,15,TRBD2,TRBJ2-3,CASSFSGGGTDTQYF,TGTGCCAGCAGTTTCTCGGGGGGAGGCACAGATACGCAGTATTTT
TRBV27,-,17,-,TRBJ1-2,CASSWSGDGLEDYGYTF,TGTGCCAGCAGTTGGAGTGGGGACGGACTCGAGGACTATGGCTACACCTTC
TRBV4-3,-,13,-,TRBJ2-1,CASSQGSGDEQFF,TGCGCCAGCAGCCAGGGTTCCGGTGATGAGCAGTTCTTC
TRBV4-1,-,13,TRBD2,TRBJ2-7,CASSLTSVGEQYF,TGCGCCAGCAGCCTCACTAGCGTCGGCGAGCAGTACTTC
TRBV29-1,-,13,TRBD2,TRBJ2-5,CSAETSGQETQYF,TGCAGCGCCGAGACTAGCGGGCAAGAGACCCAGTACTTC
TRBV29-1,-,15,-,TRBJ1-1,CSVDLLGAGGTEAFF,TGCAGCGTTGATTTGTTAGGGGCGGGAGGCACTGAAGCTTTCTTT
TRBV11-2,-,14,-,TRBJ1-2,CASSLALGRDGYTF,TGTGCCAGCAGCTTAGCCCTCGGCAGGGACGGCTACACCTTC
TRBV27,-,12,-,TRBJ2-2,CASSRVGGELFF,TGTGCCAGCAGCCGGGTGGGCGGGGAACTGTTTTTT
TRBV5-1,few,14,-,TRBJ1-1,CASSLVSTNTEAFF,TGCGCCAGCAGCTTGGTATCCACGAACACTGAAGCTTTCTTT
TRBV9,few,17,-,TRBJ2-2,CASSAPGRGLSTGELFF,TGTGCCAGCAGCGCCCCAGGACGGGGACTGTCGACCGGGGAGCTGTTTTTT
TRBV5-4,-,15,TRBD1,TRBJ2-2,CASSPRTGRTGELFF,TGTGCCAGCAGCCCCAGGACAGGGCGAACCGGGGAGCTGTTTTTT
TRBV10-2,-,11,-,TRBJ2-5,CASLAWETQYF,TGCGCCAGCCTTGCGTGGGAGACCCAGTACTTC
TRBV29-1,once,16,TRBD1,TRBJ2-5,CSAPGTGKQLRETQYF,TGCAGCGCCCCCGGGACAGGGAAGCAGTTGAGAGAGACCCAGTACTTC
TRBV6-5,-,13,-,TRBJ1-1,CASTSPGNTEAFF,TGTGCCAGCACCTCACCAGGGAACACTGAAGCTTTCTTT
TRBV6-6,-,15,TRBD2,TRBJ2-2,CASLPQRGNTGELFF,TGTGCCAGCCTACCTCAGCGGGGGAACACCGGGGAGCTGTTTTTT
TRBV29-1,-,10,-,TRBJ1-2,CSVFSDGYTF,TGCAGCGTTTTCAGCGATGGCTACACCTTC
TRBV30,once,13,-,TRBJ2-7,CAWSQGYRDEQYF,TGTGCCTGGAGTCAGGGTTATCGGGACGAGCAGTACTTC
TRBV19,-,14,TRBD1,TRBJ1-2,CASTRTTGGFGYTF,TGTGCCAGTACCCGTACTACAGGGGGCTTTGGCTACACCTTC
TRBV4-3,few,13,-,TRBJ1-2,CASSQEERLGYTF,TGCGCCAGCAGCCAAGAGGAAAGGCTTGGCTACACCTTC
TRBV7-3,many,13,-,TRBJ2-2,CASARADTGELFF,TGTGCCAGCGCAAGGGCAGACACCGGGGAGCTGTTTTTT
TRBV6-4,few,13,-,TRBJ1-5,CASSVYSNQPQHF,TGTGCCAGCAGTGTATATAGCAATCAGCCCCAGCATTTT
TRBV27,-,14,-,TRBJ1-1,CASSWGGPNTEAFF,TGTGCCAGCTCCTGGGGCGGACCGAACACTGAAGCTTTCTTT
TRBV6-6,few,13,-,TRBJ2-1,CASKQSSYNEQFF,TGTGCCAGCAAGCAGAGCTCCTACAATGAGCAGTTCTTC
TRBV6-5,-,13,TRBD1,TRBJ1-1,CASSNQNRGPASF,TGTGCCAGCAGTAACCAGAACAGGGGGCCAGCTTCATTT
TRBV9,-,16,-,TRBJ2-5,CASSPGRPPLEETQYF,TGTGCCAGCAGCCCGGGACGTCCCCCTCTAGAAGAGACCCAGTACTTC
TRBV30,few,14,-,TRBJ1-2,CAGRGIGRRYGYTF,TGTGCTGGACGGGGGATAGGAAGGCGGTATGGCTACACCTTC
TRBV25-1,few,13,-,TRBJ2-5,CASSVGGAETQYF,TGTGCCAGCAGTGTGGGGGGCGCAGAGACCCAGTACTTC
TRBV30,-,14,-,TRBJ1-5,CAWSSDSLNQPQHF,TGTGCCTGGAGTTCCGATTCTCTTAATCAGCCCCAGCATTTT
TRBV5-1,-,13,-,TRBJ2-2,CASNGPGAGELFF,TGCGCCAGCAATGGCCCGGGAGCCGGGGAGCTGTTTTTT
TRBV18,-,17,-,TRBJ2-6,CASSPRGTDSGANVLTF,TGTGCCAGCTCACCGAGAGGGACGGACTCTGGGGCCAACGTCCTGACTTTC
TRBV7-2,-,15,-,TRBJ2-5,CASSFDRLLGLTQYF,TGTGCCAGCAGTTTCGACAGGCTCCTGGGGTTGACCCAGTACTTC
TRBV29-1,few,14,TRBD1,TRBJ2-2,CSAVQGAISGELFF,TGCAGCGCTGTTCAGGGGGCGATATCCGGGGAGCTGTTTTTT
TRBV12-5,few,15,-,TRBJ1-5,CASGYLLGSDQPQHF,TGTGCTAGTGGTTACCTTTTGGGGTCGGATCAGCCCCAGCATTTT
TRBV29-1,-,13,TRBD1,TRBJ1-1,CSVEGRGLSEAFF,TGCAGCGTTGAAGGCAGGGGGCTCTCAGAAGCTTTCTTT
TRBV15,few,14,-,TRBJ2-7,CATSREGGSYEQYF,TGTGCCACCAGCAGAGAGGGCGGCTCCTACGAGCAGTACTTC
TRBV7-9,once,14,-,TRBJ2-1,CASSGRGGDNEQFF,TGTGCCAGCAGCGGAAGGGGTGGGGACAATGAGCAGTTCTTC
TRBV11-2,-,14,-,TRBJ1-2,CASSLDSRTYGYTF,TGTGCCAGCAGCTTAGACAGCCGGACCTATGGCTACACCTTC
TRBV5-1,few,15,-,TRBJ2-2,CASSLQTGEAGELFF,TGCGCCAGCAGCTTACAAACAGGGGAGGCCGGGGAGCTGTTTTTT
TRBV2,-,12,-,TRBJ1-6,CASSFYSPPLHF,TGTGCCAGCAGTTTCTACAGTCCACCCCTCCACTTT
TRBV6-1,-,13,-,TRBJ2-2,CASKSGNTGELFF,TGTGCCAGCAAAAGCGGGAACACCGGGGAGCTGTTTTTT
TRBV29-1,-,14,TRBD1,TRBJ1-4,CSMIDQGAGEKLFF,TGCAGCATGATCGATCAGGGGGCGGGTGAAAAACTGTTTTTT
TRBV7-6,-,15,TRBD2,TRBJ2-5,CASSIVAGGQETQYF,TGTGCCAGCAGCATTGTAGCGGGGGGTCAAGAGACCCAGTACTTC
TRBV4-3,-,15,-,TRBJ2-2,CASSQGLIYTGELFF,TGCGCCAGCAGCCAAGGACTTATCTACACCGGGGAGCTGTTTTTT
TRBV5-6,-,14,TRBD1,TRBJ1-5,CASSLTGDDQPQHF,TGTGCCAGCAGCCTGACAGGGGATGATCAGCCCCAGCATTTT